The count of the clone carrying this TCR beta chain is one. Its antigen is unknown. The source of the sample is a study of CD8+ T cells in alopecia areata. Overall study results and limits: It was lesional scalp, especially alopecia totalis/universalis, that showed higher clonality than normal scalp. Unlike in mice, where it was clearer, TCR sharing across patients was less clear, possibly HLA-related.

RNA was extracted and reverse transcribed into cDNA as the sequencing template. Data came from immunoSEQ multiplex PCR; TCRdb stores just in-frame clones and leaves some out. Of about 110,000 clones listed, approximately 59% are singletons. CDR3 length: 15 amino acids. Germline CDR1 MGHRA, CDR2 YSYEKL. V lost 6 bases and J 4 bases, leaving 18 bases between the germline ends. The specimen sequenced was CD8+ T cells sorted from blood. This rearrangement joins TRBV4-1 to TRBJ2-5; no definite D call. The sequence was obtained from a human donor in good health. The CDR3 spells CASSLIDVSSETQYF. CDR3 nucleotide sequence: TGCGCCAGCAGTCTGATCGACGTTAGTTCAGAGACCCAGTACTTC.